The rows below give T cell receptor beta chains drawn from one sample of a study of blood T cell repertoires in COVID-19. This table comes from immunoSEQ multiplex PCR, and its TCRdb copy is limited to in-frame clones, with some not included. Of 150,000 to 200,000 clones listed, 84% are singletons. The sample was PBMCs or T cells enriched from blood (not recorded which). The receptors were sampled from a woman aged 30 to 39 who had been exposed to COVID-19. Both conserved end residues are part of each CDR3. D genes are given only for firm matches. Expanded clones get a size class; other rows say once, few or many, or leave the size out.

cdr3_nt | cdr3_aa | d_call | clone_size | j_call | v_call | cdr3_length
TGTGCCAGCAGCCAGGGACAGAGTACAGATACGCAGTATTTT | CASSQGQSTDTQYF | TRBD1 | NA | TRBJ2-3 | TRBV2 | 14
TGTGCCAGCAGTCCTATTTCAGGGGAGATTTCGAACACTGAAGCTTTCTTT | CASSPISGEISNTEAFF | NA | NA | TRBJ1-1 | TRBV7-3 | 17
TGTGCCAGCAGGCCGACTGGGGCCTCTAATGAAAAACTGTTTTTT | CASRPTGASNEKLFF | NA | NA | TRBJ1-4 | TRBV6-4 | 15
TGTGCCATCAGTGAGGGTAGTGAAAAACTGTTTTTT | CAISEGSEKLFF | NA | NA | TRBJ1-4 | TRBV10-3 | 12
TGTGCCACCAGCAGAGATCGACAGGATCCCTCCTACGAGCAGTACTTC | CATSRDRQDPSYEQYF | NA | once | TRBJ2-7 | TRBV15 | 16
TGTGCCAGCAGCCCAGACAGGGAATATGGCTACACCTTC | CASSPDREYGYTF | TRBD1 | NA | TRBJ1-2 | TRBV7-2 | 13
TGCGCCAGCAGCCAGACTGGACAGGTGGGCTACGAGCAGTACTTC | CASSQTGQVGYEQYF | TRBD1 | once | TRBJ2-7 | TRBV4-3 | 15
TGTGCCAGCAGCTTACAACGGGACACTGAAGCTTTCTTT | CASSLQRDTEAFF | NA | few | TRBJ1-1 | TRBV7-9 | 13
TGTGCCAGCAGCTTAGGCTTCCCCCTGGTAGCGGGGGACACCGGGGAGCTGTTTTTT | CASSLGFPLVAGDTGELFF | TRBD2 | once | TRBJ2-2 | TRBV11-2 | 19
TGTGCCAGCAGCTTAGTGGGCGGGGGGGATGAAAAACTGTTTTTT | CASSLVGGGDEKLFF | NA | NA | TRBJ1-4 | TRBV7-2 | 15
TGTGCCAGCTCTCTAGACAGTAACACTGAAGCTTTCTTT | CASSLDSNTEAFF | NA | NA | TRBJ1-1 | TRBV18 | 13
TGTGCCAGCAGAGATCGACAGGGGGCAGGACAGCCCCAGCATTTT | CASRDRQGAGQPQHF | TRBD1 | NA | TRBJ1-5 | TRBV6-5 | 15
TGTGCCAGCAGCTTAAACGGACAGAACTCTGGAAACACCATATATTTT | CASSLNGQNSGNTIYF | NA | NA | TRBJ1-3 | TRBV11-2 | 16
TGTGCCAGCAGCAAAGAAGGATGGAGCAGAGAACTTTTCGGCTACACCTTC | CASSKEGWSRELFGYTF | NA | NA | TRBJ1-2 | TRBV21-1 | 17
TGTGCCAGCAGTCCCGCGCCAGGGGTTGAAGCTTTCTTT | CASSPAPGVEAFF | NA | NA | TRBJ1-1 | TRBV6-5 | 13
TGTGCCAGCAGCCAAGTGAAGGGGCTTAACACCGGGGAGCTGTTTTTT | CASSQVKGLNTGELFF | NA | NA | TRBJ2-2 | TRBV3-1/TRBV3-2 | 16
TGTGCCAGCAGCCAACCCAACAGGGGAACCTACGAGCAGTACTTC | CASSQPNRGTYEQYF | TRBD1 | NA | TRBJ2-7 | TRBV3-1/TRBV3-2 | 15
TGTGCCAGCAGCGCAGGGGGCGAGCAGTACTTC | CASSAGGEQYF | TRBD1 | NA | TRBJ2-7 | TRBV7-9 | 11
TGCGCCAGCAGCTTAACAGGGACTGAAGCTTTCTTT | CASSLTGTEAFF | NA | NA | TRBJ1-1 | TRBV5-1 | 12
TGTGCCTGGAAGTTGGGCGGGACAGCTCACGTTCGGAACTATGGCTACACCTTC | CAWKLGGTAHVRNYGYTF | TRBD1 | NA | TRBJ1-2 | TRBV30 | 18
TGTGCCAGCACCAATCGTTCGGGACAGAATTTGAACACTGAAGCTTTCTTT | CASTNRSGQNLNTEAFF | TRBD1 | NA | TRBJ1-1 | TRBV25-1 | 17
TGTGCCAGCAGCTCCTTTCAGAAAAACACTGAAGCTTTCTTT | CASSSFQKNTEAFF | NA | NA | TRBJ1-1 | TRBV9 | 14
TGTGCCAGCAGCCGAAGTGAGGGCGCGGGGGGCTACACCTTC | CASSRSEGAGGYTF | NA | few | TRBJ1-2 | TRBV7-9 | 14
TGCGCCAGCAGCCTCACAGGGTTTAGCGATGAGACCCAGTACTTC | CASSLTGFSDETQYF | NA | few | TRBJ2-5 | TRBV5-1 | 15
TGTGCCACGGGAACAGGGTTCGATGAGCAGTTCTTC | CATGTGFDEQFF | NA | NA | TRBJ2-1 | TRBV10-3 | 12
TGTGCTAGTGGACCTGGCTCCGGGACTAGCTATATAGAGACCCAGTACTTC | CASGPGSGTSYIETQYF | TRBD2 | once | TRBJ2-5 | TRBV12-5 | 17
TGCAGTGCTTCTATAAACTACGAGCAGTACTTC | CSASINYEQYF | NA | NA | TRBJ2-7 | TRBV20-1 | 11
TGTGCCAGCAGGGGGCAGCGGGGAGGCACCGGGGAGCTGTTTTTT | CASRGQRGGTGELFF | TRBD2 | NA | TRBJ2-2 | TRBV2 | 15
TGCAGCGCCAACACAGGGGCTAAACTGTTTTTT | CSANTGAKLFF | TRBD1 | few | TRBJ1-4 | TRBV29-1 | 11
TGTGCCAGTAGTATAATCCAGGCTAATCAGCCCCAGCATTTT | CASSIIQANQPQHF | NA | NA | TRBJ1-5 | TRBV19 | 14
TGTGCCAGCAGCTTAGTCGGTGCTCCCGAGGGTGAGCAGTTCTTC | CASSLVGAPEGEQFF | NA | NA | TRBJ2-1 | TRBV7-9 | 15
TGCGCCAGCAGCCAAGATATAAGGGCCGGGCCTAGCGGGGGCACAGATACGCAGTATTTT | CASSQDIRAGPSGGTDTQYF | TRBD2 | NA | TRBJ2-3 | TRBV4-3 | 20
TGTGCCAGCAGGAGGGTCGGTGAAAAACTGTTTTTT | CASRRVGEKLFF | NA | once | TRBJ1-4 | TRBV12-3/TRBV12-4 | 12
TGTGCCAGCAGTCCCCAGACTAGCGGGGGGGCTGGGGAGCAGTTCTTC | CASSPQTSGGAGEQFF | TRBD2 | NA | TRBJ2-1 | TRBV7-7 | 16
TGCGCCAGCAGCCGCGGAACGGGAAGATCCGGGACAGGGCTCGGCACTGAAGCTTTCTTT | CASSRGTGRSGTGLGTEAFF | TRBD1 | few | TRBJ1-1 | TRBV4-1 | 20
TGTGCCAGCAGCTTAGGGACAGGACCCACCGGGGAGCTGTTTTTT | CASSLGTGPTGELFF | NA | NA | TRBJ2-2 | TRBV13 | 15
TGTGCCAGCAGTGAAGCAGGGGGGACAGGGGTTGAAGCTTTCTTT | CASSEAGGTGVEAFF | TRBD1 | NA | TRBJ1-1 | TRBV6-1 | 15
TGTGCCAGCAGTCCCTGGACAGGGAGGGCCACTGAAGCTTTCTTT | CASSPWTGRATEAFF | TRBD1 | few | TRBJ1-1 | TRBV6-5 | 15
TGCGCCAGCGGAATCTCCGGGGGGCCCAATGAGCAGTTCTTC | CASGISGGPNEQFF | NA | NA | TRBJ2-1 | TRBV10-1 | 14
TGCGCCAGCAGCCAAGTTGGACGGGGGGCAAGCACAGATACGCAGTATTTT | CASSQVGRGASTDTQYF | NA | NA | TRBJ2-3 | TRBV4-1 | 17
TGCGCCAGCAGCCAAGTCCCGAGCCTCTATAATTCACCCCTCCACTTT | CASSQVPSLYNSPLHF | NA | NA | TRBJ1-6 | TRBV4-1 | 16
TGTGCCAGTACATCAGGGGGTATTGGAAACACCATATATTTT | CASTSGGIGNTIYF | TRBD1 | NA | TRBJ1-3 | TRBV19 | 14
TGTGCCAGCAGCCCAGGGGGGTTGTCATATGAAAAACTGTTTTTT | CASSPGGLSYEKLFF | TRBD1 | NA | TRBJ1-4 | TRBV11-2 | 15
TGCGCCAGCAGCCAAGAAGGGACAGAAAGTGGGCAGTACTTC | CASSQEGTESGQYF | TRBD1 | NA | TRBJ2-7 | TRBV4-1 | 14
TGTGCCAGCTCCCCAAGCGGACAGGGGGCTCGGGGCACTGAAGCTTTCTTT | CASSPSGQGARGTEAFF | TRBD1 | NA | TRBJ1-1 | TRBV18 | 17
TGCGCCAGTAATCAGTGGCGGAGGGGCACCGGGGAGCTGTTTTTT | CASNQWRRGTGELFF | NA | NA | TRBJ2-2 | TRBV5-1 | 15
TGTGCCAGCAGTGGGAGGGGCCCCTACGAGCAGTACTTC | CASSGRGPYEQYF | NA | NA | TRBJ2-7 | TRBV2 | 13
TGCGCCAGCACCTGGACAGGGGCGAACACTGAAGCTTTCTTT | CASTWTGANTEAFF | TRBD1 | NA | TRBJ1-1 | TRBV5-1 | 14
TGTGCCAGCAGTGACAACAGGGGGCGGAACACTGAAGCTTTCTTT | CASSDNRGRNTEAFF | TRBD1 | few | TRBJ1-1 | TRBV6-1 | 15
TGTGCCAGCAGCTTTTTTGGGGAGCGGAGCTCCTACAATGAGCAGTTCTTC | CASSFFGERSSYNEQFF | NA | NA | TRBJ2-1 | TRBV5-6 | 17
TGTGCCAGTAGTATATCGGGACAGAACTATCAGCCCCAGCATTTT | CASSISGQNYQPQHF | TRBD1 | NA | TRBJ1-5 | TRBV19 | 15
TGTGCCAGCAGGGGGGGGGCAGGAAGCAATCAGCCCCAGCATTTT | CASRGGAGSNQPQHF | NA | NA | TRBJ1-5 | TRBV6-5 | 15
TGTGCCAGCAGCTTAGCGATGGGACTTCAATCCGGTCAGCCCCAGCATTTT | CASSLAMGLQSGQPQHF | NA | NA | TRBJ1-5 | TRBV7-9 | 17
TGTGCCAGCAGCCAAGGGGGGCCGAGGAGTGAAAAACTGTTTTTT | CASSQGGPRSEKLFF | NA | NA | TRBJ1-4 | TRBV3-1/TRBV3-2 | 15
TGCGCCAGCAGCCCAGACCAGGGGGCAATGAACACTGAAGCTTTCTTT | CASSPDQGAMNTEAFF | TRBD1 | NA | TRBJ1-1 | TRBV4-1 | 16
TGTGCCAGCAGCCTCCAGGGTCCCCAGCCCCAGCATTTT | CASSLQGPQPQHF | NA | NA | TRBJ1-5 | TRBV7-2 | 13
TGTGCCAGCGGACAATGGCTGAACACTGAAGCTTTCTTT | CASGQWLNTEAFF | NA | NA | TRBJ1-1 | TRBV3-1/TRBV3-2 | 13
TGTGCCAGCAGCCCCGGGGCCTACGAGCAGTACTTC | CASSPGAYEQYF | NA | NA | TRBJ2-7 | TRBV12-3/TRBV12-4 | 12
TGTGCCAGCAGTACCATACACGGAGGACAGGGAGGCACTGAAGCTTTCTTT | CASSTIHGGQGGTEAFF | TRBD1 | NA | TRBJ1-1 | TRBV27 | 17
TGCGCCAGCAGCCCGGGACAGGGTAATTCACCCCTCCACTTT | CASSPGQGNSPLHF | TRBD1 | few | TRBJ1-6 | TRBV5-1 | 14